This record covers a single T cell receptor delta chain. At the DNA level, this CDR3 is encoded by other sequences in the same sample as well. The data were taken from a study of gamma-delta chains in newborns, infants, children. Study overall: Microbial exposure reportedly drives polyclonal innate γδ T cell expansion after birth.

The CDR3 length is 18 residues. The germline V gene has CDR1 TVYSNPD and CDR2 GDNSRS (reference sequence). Losses at the gene ends were 2 bases for V and 0 bases for J; bases not matched to a gene: 16. TCRdb re-called the reads via CATT. The profile shows 4,000 to 5,500 delta-chain clones, more than 30% of them singletons. The clonotype was recovered from a child who received the measles vaccine. Sequencing was performed on blood. V gene TRDV3 combines with J gene TRDJ1, with 9 bases lining up with TRDD2. The CDR3: CAFPLPTRRIRYTDKLIF. DNA of the CDR3: TGTGCCTTTCCCCTTCCTACTCGACGGATCAGGTACACCGATAAACTCATCTTT.